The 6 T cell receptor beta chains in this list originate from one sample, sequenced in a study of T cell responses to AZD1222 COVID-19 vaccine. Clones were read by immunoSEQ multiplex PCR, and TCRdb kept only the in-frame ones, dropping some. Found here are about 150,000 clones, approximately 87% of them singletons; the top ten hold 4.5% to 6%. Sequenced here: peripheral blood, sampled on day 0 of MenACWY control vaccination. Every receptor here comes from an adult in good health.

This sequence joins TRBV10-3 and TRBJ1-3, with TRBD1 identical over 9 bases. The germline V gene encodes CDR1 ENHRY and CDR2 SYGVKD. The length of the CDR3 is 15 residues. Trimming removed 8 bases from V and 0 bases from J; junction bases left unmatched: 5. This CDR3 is CAISGQGSSGNTIYF. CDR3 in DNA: TGTGCCATCTCCGGACAGGGGAGCTCTGGAAACACCATATATTTT.

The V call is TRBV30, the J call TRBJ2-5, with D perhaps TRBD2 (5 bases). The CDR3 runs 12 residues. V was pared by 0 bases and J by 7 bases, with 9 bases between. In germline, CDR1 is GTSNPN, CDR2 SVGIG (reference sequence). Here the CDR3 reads CAWSVVGGTQYF. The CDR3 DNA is TGTGCCTGGAGTGTAGTAGGAGGGACCCAGTACTTC. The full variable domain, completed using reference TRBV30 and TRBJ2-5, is SQTIHQWPATLVQPVGSPLSLECTVEGTSNPNLYWYRQAAGRGLQLLFYSVGIGQISSEVPQNLSASRPQDRQFILSSKKLLLSDSGFYLCAWSVVGGTQYFGPGTRLLVL.

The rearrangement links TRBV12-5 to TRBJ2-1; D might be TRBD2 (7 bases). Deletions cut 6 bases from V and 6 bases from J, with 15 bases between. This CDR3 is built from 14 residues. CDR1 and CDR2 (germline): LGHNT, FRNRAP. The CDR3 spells CASGGGQVLNEQFF. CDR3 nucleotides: TGTGCTAGTGGCGGGGGGCAGGTACTCAATGAGCAGTTCTTC.

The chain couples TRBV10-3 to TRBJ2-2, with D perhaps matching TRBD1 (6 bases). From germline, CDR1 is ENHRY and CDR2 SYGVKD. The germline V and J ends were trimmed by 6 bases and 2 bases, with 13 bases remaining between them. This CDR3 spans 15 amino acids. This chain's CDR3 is CAISPGTLNTGELFF. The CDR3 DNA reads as TGTGCCATCAGCCCCGGGACATTAAACACCGGGGAGCTGTTTTTT.

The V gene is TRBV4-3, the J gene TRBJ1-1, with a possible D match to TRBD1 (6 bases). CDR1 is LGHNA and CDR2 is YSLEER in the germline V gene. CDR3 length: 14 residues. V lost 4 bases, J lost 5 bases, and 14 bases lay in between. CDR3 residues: CASSRGLGGTEAFF. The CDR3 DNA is TGCGCCAGCAGCCGGGGGTTAGGGGGGACTGAAGCTTTCTTT.

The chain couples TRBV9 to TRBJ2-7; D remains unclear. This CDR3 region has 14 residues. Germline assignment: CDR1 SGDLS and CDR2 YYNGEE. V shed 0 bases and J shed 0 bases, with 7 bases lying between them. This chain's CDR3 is CASSVERYSYEQYF. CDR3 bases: TGTGCCAGCAGCGTAGAACGTTACTCCTACGAGCAGTACTTC.